This T cell receptor beta chain was documented in a study of T cell repertoires in cytomegalovirus infection (dated by TCRdb to between 2018 and 2021). Concerning the study at large: Donor HLA type was relevant to the analysis, because carriage of CMV infection together with the matching HLA type was indicated by public TCR beta signatures.

Instrument on record: Illumina HiSeq 1500. The raw public reads went through TCRdb reprocessing: fastp at Q25, MiXCR clone calling, in-frame beta chains kept. Rows merge per CDR3 protein into single entries with the most common DNA and genes. Across this sample there are just under 550,000 distinct CDR3 sequences, with about 30% seen only once. The ten most abundant clones make up approximately 13% of the sample. The germline V gene supplies CDR1 MGHRA and CDR2 YSYEKL. V was cut back by 4 bases and J by 7 bases, leaving a gap of 22 bases between them. Including the terminal cysteine and phenylalanine, the CDR3 comprises 16 residues. Here the CDR3 DNA is all that survives: 48 bases in frame from base 1. Summary of the overall study and its limitations: In the ex vivo response, HLA-C-restricted CMV-specific TCR beta clonotypes were dominant, and in two of eight donors the single most frequent clonotype came from this HLA-C-restricted group. In both this cohort and an independent cohort of 352 donors, the cumulative frequency of public TCR beta family members distinguished carriers of CMV infection plus the relevant HLA type.

As concerns this clonotype: Its specific antigen is unknown. No much larger clonotype is one base removed from it; base qualities were not supplied.

The sample consisted of PBMCs. The receptor was isolated from a human donor in good health (CMV status not recorded). Some clones in this sample may be carry-over from other donors' samples. The chain is encoded by TRBV4-1 joined to TRBJ2-5; TRBD1 is perhaps the D gene, given 7 matching bases. The CDR3 region: CASSLEGRGVLGTQYF. At the DNA level, the sequence is TGCGCCAGCAGCCTCGAGGGCAGGGGGGTTTTGGGGACCCAGTACTTC.